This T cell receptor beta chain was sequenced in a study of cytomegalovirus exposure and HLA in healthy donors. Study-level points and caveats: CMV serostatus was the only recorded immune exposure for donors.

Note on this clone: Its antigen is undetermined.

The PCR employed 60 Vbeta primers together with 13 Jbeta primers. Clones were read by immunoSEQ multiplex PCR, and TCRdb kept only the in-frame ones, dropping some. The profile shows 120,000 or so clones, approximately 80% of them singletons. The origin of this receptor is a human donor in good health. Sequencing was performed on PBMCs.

For the CDR3, the DNA is TGTGCCAGCAGTTTAGGGCTGAACGAGCAGTACTTC. This encodes CASSLGLNEQYF. The genes are TRBV28 and TRBJ2-5; D call uncertain. The DNA end lines up better with TRBJ2-7; the J call may be wrong. Germline CDR1 is MDHEN and CDR2 is SYDVKM. The CDR3 is 12 residues long.